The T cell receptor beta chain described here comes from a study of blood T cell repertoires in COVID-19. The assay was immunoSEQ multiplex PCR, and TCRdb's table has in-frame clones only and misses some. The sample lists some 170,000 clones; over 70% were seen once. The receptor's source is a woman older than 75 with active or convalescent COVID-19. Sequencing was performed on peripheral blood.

In DNA, the CDR3 is TGTGCCAGTAGTAACGACAGGTCCGGAGAGACCCAGTACTTC. Amino acids: CASSNDRSGETQYF. The chain carries TRBV19 and TRBJ2-5; TRBD1 might be the D (6 bases). CDR1 is LNHDA and CDR2 is SQIVND in the germline V gene (reference sequence). The CDR3 sequence is 14 residues long. V was pared by 4 bases and J by 4 bases, with 13 bases between.